This TCR beta chain was identified in a study of T cell changes during pregnancy in multiple sclerosis. Assay used: immunoSEQ multiplex PCR; TCRdb lists only in-frame clones, some missing. The table records around 59,000 clones, 93% of them present only once. The specimen comprised CD8+ T cells from peripheral blood mononuclear cells, sampled in the second trimester of pregnancy. The sequence was obtained from a female donor with multiple sclerosis, enrolled in a pregnancy study.

CDR3 region: CASSIWTGVGNEQFF. The DNA for the CDR3 is TGTGCCAGTAGTATCTGGACAGGGGTGGGCAATGAGCAGTTCTTC. The chain recombines TRBV19 with TRBJ2-1, with TRBD1 matching over 9 bases. V was pared by 3 bases and J by 6 bases, with 6 bases of the junction left unmatched. Germline CDR1 reads LNHDA; CDR2 reads SQIVND (reference sequence). The CDR3 contains 15 residues.